This passage covers 3 T cell receptor beta chains from one sample sequenced in a study of Graves' ophthalmopathy and Graves' hyperthyroidism. The study amplified TCR beta CDR3 regions using RNA transcripts. HTBI primers were used in a first-round RT-PCR, which preceded a second-round multiplex PCR. MiXCR, run by TCRdb on the multiplex PCR reads, gives a single entry per CDR3 protein. This sample yields 620,000 or so distinct CDR3 sequences, of which 20% to 25% are seen a single time; roughly 6.9% belongs to the top ten. The sequencing input was peripheral blood. The origin of the receptors is a woman aged 18-29 years with stable Graves' hyperthyroidism. Some clones in this sample may be carry-over from other donors' samples.

V is TRBV4-2 and J is TRBJ1-1; 7 bases agree with TRBD1. V dropped 4 bases and J dropped 7; count of bases not matched to a gene: 6. CDR1 and CDR2 from the germline V gene are LGHNA and YNFKEQ. The CDR3 runs 13 residues. The CDR3 nucleotides read TGTGCCAGCAGCCTCAACCGGGACAGTGAAGCTTTCTTT. It is translated as CASSLNRDSEAFF.

In this sample, this clonotype turned up a few times. The V gene is TRBV6-1, the J gene TRBJ1-2; TRBD1 is a possible D gene (5 bases). This CDR3 contains 14 residues. The V gene lost 4 bases and the J gene lost 4 bases, with 13 bases spanning the gap. Germline V gene lookup returns CDR1 MNHNS and CDR2 SASEGT. CDR3 loop: CASSARGESYGYTF. The CDR3 coding sequence is TGTGCCAGCAGTGCAAGAGGGGAGAGCTATGGCTACACCTTC.

This chain links TRBV6-9 with TRBJ1-2; D remains ambiguous. Deletions cut 1 base from V and 8 bases from J, with 8 bases between. The germline CDR1 and CDR2 sequences are MNHGY and SVAAGI. CDR3 length equals 12 residues. As DNA, the CDR3 is TGTGCCAGCAGTTATTGGGGAGGAGGCTACACCTTC. It is translated as CASSYWGGGYTF.